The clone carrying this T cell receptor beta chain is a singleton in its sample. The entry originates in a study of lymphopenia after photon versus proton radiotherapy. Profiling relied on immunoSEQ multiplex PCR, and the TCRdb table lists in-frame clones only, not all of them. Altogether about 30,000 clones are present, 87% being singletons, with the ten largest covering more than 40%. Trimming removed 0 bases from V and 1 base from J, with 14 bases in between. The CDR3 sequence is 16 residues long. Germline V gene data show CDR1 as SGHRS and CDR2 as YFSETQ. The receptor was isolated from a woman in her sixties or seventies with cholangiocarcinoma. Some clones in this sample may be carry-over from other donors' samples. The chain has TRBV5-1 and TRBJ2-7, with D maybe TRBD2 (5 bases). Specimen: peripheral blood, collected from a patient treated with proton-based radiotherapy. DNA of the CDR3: TGCGCCAGCAGCTTGGCCGCCTCCGGGATTTCCTACGAGCAGTACTTC. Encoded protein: CASSLAASGISYEQYF. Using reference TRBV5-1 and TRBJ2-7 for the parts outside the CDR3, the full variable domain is KAGVTQTPRYLIKTRGQQVTLSCSPISGHRSVSWYQQTPGQGLQFLFEYFSETQRNKGNFPGRFSGRQFSNSRSEMNVSTLELGDSALYLCASSLAASGISYEQYFGPGTRLTVT.